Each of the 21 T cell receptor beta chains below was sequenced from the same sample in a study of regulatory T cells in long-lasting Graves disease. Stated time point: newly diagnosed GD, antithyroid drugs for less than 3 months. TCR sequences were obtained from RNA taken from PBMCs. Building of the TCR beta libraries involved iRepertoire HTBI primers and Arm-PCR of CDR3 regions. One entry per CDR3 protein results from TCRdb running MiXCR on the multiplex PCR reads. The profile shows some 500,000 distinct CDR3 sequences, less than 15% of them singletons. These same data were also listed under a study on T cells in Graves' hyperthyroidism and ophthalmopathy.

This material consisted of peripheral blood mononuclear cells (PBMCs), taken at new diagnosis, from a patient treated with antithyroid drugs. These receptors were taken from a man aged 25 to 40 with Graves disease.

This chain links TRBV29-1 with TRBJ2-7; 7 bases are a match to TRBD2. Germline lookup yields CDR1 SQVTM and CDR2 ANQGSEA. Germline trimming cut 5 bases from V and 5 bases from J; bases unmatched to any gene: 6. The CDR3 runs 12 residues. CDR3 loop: CSVRAGVNEQYF. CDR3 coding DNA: TGCAGCGTTCGGGCGGGAGTTAACGAGCAGTACTTC.

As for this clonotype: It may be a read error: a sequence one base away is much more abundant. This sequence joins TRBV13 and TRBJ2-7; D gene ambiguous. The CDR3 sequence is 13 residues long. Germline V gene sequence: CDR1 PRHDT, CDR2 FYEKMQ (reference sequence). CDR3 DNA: TGTGCCATCAGCTTGGCTAGTAGATACGAGCAGTACTTC. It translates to CAISLASRYEQYF. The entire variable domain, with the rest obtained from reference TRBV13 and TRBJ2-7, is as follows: AAGVIQSPRHLIKEKRETATLKCYPIPRHDTVYWYQQGPGQDPQFLISFYEKMQSDKGSIPDRFSAQQFSDYHSELNMSSLELGDSALYFCAISLASRYEQYFGPGTRLTVT.

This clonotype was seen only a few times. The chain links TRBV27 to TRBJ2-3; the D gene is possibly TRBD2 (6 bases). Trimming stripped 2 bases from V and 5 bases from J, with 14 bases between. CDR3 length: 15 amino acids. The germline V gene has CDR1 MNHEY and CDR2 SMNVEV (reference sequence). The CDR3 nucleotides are TGTGCCAGCAGTTTAGTCGGGGGTAGGGGAGATACGCAGTATTTT. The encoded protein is CASSLVGGRGDTQYF.

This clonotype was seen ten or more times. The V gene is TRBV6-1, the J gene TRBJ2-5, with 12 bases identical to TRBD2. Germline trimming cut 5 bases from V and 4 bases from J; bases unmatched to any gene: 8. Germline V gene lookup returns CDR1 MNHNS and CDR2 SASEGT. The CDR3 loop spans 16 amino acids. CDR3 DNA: TGTGCCAGCAGTCCGACTAGCGGGAGCCAAGGAGAGACCCAGTACTTC. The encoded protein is CASSPTSGSQGETQYF.

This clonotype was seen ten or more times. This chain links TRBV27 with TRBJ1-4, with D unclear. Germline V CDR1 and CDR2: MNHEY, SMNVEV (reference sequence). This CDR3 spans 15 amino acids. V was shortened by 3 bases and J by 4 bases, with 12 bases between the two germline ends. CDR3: CASSFRRSHNEKLFF. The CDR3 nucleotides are TGTGCCAGCAGTTTTCGGAGGTCCCATAATGAAAAACTGTTTTTT.

CDR3 protein: CSAPPRTSGYNEQFF. The CDR3 bases are TGCAGTGCTCCGCCACGGACTAGCGGCTACAATGAGCAGTTCTTC. The V gene is TRBV20-1, the J gene TRBJ2-1; 10 bases match TRBD2. Germline lookup yields CDR1 DFQATT and CDR2 SNEGSKA (reference sequence). The trim removed 5 bases at V and 3 bases at J, leaving 7 bases unmatched. The CDR3 covers 15 residues.

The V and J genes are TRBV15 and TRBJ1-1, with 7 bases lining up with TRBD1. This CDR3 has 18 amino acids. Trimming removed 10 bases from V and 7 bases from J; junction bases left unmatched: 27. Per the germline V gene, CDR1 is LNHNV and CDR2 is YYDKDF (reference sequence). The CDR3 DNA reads TGTGCCAGAGCAGAAGAGTCCGGCGTGCATGACAGGGCAAATGAAGCTTTCTTT. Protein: CARAEESGVHDRANEAFF. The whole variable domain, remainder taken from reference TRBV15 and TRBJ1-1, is DAMVIQNPRYQVTQFGKPVTLSCSQTLNHNVMYWYQQKSSQAPKLLFHYYDKDFNNEADTPDNFQSRRPNTSFCFLDIRSPGLGDTAMYLCARAEESGVHDRANEAFFGQGTRLTVV.

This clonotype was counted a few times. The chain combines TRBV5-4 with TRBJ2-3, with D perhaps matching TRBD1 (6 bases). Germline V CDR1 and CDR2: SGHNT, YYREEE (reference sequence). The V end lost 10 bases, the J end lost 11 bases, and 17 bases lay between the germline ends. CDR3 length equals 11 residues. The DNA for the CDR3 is TGTGCCGGCTCCGGACAGTTCGAGCAGTATTTT. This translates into CAGSGQFEQYF.

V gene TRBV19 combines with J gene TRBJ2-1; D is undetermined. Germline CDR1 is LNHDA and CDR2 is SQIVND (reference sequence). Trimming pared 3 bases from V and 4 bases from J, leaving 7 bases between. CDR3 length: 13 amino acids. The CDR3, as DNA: TGTGCCAGTAGTATTCAACAGTACAATGAGCAGTTCTTC. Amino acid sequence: CASSIQQYNEQFF.

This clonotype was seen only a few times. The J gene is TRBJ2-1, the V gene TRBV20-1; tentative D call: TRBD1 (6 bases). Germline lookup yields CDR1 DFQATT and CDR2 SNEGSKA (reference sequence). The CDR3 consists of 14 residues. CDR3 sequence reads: CSPGTGNSHNEQFF. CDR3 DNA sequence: TGCAGCCCCGGAACAGGGAATTCGCACAATGAGCAGTTCTTC.

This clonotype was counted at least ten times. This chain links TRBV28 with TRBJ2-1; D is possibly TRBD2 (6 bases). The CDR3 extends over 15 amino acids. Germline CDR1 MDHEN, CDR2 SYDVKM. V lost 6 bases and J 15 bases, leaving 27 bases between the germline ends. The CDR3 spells CASSLGGVGLFLRFF. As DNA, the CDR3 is TGTGCCAGCAGCCTTGGCGGGGTTGGGCTCTTTCTGCGGTTCTTC.

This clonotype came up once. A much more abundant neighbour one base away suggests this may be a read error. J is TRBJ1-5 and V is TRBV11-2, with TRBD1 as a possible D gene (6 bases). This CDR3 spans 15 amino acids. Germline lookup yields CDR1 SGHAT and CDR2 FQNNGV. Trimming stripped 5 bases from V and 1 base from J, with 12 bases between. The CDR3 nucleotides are TGTGCCAGCAGCCCCGGACAGAGGAGCAATCAGCCCCAGCATTTT. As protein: CASSPGQRSNQPQHF.

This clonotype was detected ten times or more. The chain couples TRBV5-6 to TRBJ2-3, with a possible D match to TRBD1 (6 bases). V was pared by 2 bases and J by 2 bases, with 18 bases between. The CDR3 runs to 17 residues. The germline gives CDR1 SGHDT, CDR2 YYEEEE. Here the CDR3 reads CASSFRDIVLPTDTQYF. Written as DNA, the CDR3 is TGTGCCAGCAGCTTTAGGGACATAGTGCTTCCCACAGATACGCAGTATTTT.

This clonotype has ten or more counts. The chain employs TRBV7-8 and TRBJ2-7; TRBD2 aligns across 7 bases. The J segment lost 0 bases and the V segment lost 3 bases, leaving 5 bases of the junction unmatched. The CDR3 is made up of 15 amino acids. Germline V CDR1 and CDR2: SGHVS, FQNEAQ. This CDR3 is CASSFRVAGSYEQYF. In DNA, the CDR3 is TGTGCCAGCAGCTTCCGTGTAGCGGGCTCCTACGAGCAGTACTTC. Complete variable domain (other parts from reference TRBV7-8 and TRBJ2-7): GAGVSQSPRYKVAKRGQDVALRCDPISGHVSLFWYQQALGQGPEFLTYFQNEAQLDKSGLPSDRFFAERPEGSVSTLKIQRTQQEDSAVYLCASSFRVAGSYEQYFGPGTRLTVT.

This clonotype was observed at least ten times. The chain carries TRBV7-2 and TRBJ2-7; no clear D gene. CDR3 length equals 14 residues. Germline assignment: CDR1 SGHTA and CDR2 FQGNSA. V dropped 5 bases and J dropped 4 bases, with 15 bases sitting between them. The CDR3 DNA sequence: TGTGCCAGCAGCCAATCCAGAGTCGGGTACGAGCAGTACTTC. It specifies CASSQSRVGYEQYF.

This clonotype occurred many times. For the CDR3, the DNA is TGTGCCAGCACCCTACTTAGCGCAGATACGCAGTATTTT. Encoded protein: CASTLLSADTQYF. V is TRBV2 and J is TRBJ2-3; weak D call: TRBD2 (5 bases). The V end was cut by 7 bases, the J end by 4 bases, with 12 bases between. Per the germline V gene, CDR1 is SNHLY and CDR2 is FYNNEI. This CDR3 comprises 13 residues.

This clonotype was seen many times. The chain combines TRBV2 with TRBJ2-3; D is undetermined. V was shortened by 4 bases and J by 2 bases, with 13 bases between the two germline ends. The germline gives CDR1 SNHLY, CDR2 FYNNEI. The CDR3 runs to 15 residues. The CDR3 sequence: CASSAQPLITDTQYF. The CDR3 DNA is TGTGCCAGCAGTGCTCAGCCTCTAATCACAGATACGCAGTATTTT.

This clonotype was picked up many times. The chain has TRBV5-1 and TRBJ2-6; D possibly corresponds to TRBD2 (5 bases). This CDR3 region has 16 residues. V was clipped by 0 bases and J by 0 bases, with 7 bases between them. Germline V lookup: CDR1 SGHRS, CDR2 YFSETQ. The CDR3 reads CASSLGRDSGANVLTF. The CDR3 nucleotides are TGCGCCAGCAGCTTGGGCCGGGACTCTGGGGCCAACGTCCTGACTTTC.

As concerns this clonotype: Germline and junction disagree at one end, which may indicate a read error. The DNA for the CDR3 is TGTACCAGCTCACCGCCCAGGGCTCTAGCCAAAAACATTCAGTACTTC. Protein product: CTSSPPRALAKNIQYF. The gene calls are TRBV18 and TRBJ2-4; possible D gene TRBD1, 5 bases. This CDR3 has 16 residues. Germline-derived CDR1 and CDR2 are KGHSH and LQKENI.

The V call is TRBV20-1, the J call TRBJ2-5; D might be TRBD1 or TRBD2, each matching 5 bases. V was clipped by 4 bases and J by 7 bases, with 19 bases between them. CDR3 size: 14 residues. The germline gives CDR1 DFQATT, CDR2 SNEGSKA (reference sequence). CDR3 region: CSATYGTRIGTQYF. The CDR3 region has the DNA TGCAGTGCTACCTATGGGACCCGAATTGGGACCCAGTACTTC.

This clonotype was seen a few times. This CDR3 is CASSKLVMNIQYF. CDR3 nucleotide sequence: TGTGCCAGCAGTAAACTAGTTATGAACATTCAGTACTTC. The rearrangement uses TRBV6-1 and TRBJ2-4; maybe TRBD2 (5 bases). CDR1 is MNHNS, CDR2 SASEGT, per germline. V was shortened by 5 bases and J by 7 bases, with 12 bases between the two germline ends. CDR3 length: 13 amino acids.